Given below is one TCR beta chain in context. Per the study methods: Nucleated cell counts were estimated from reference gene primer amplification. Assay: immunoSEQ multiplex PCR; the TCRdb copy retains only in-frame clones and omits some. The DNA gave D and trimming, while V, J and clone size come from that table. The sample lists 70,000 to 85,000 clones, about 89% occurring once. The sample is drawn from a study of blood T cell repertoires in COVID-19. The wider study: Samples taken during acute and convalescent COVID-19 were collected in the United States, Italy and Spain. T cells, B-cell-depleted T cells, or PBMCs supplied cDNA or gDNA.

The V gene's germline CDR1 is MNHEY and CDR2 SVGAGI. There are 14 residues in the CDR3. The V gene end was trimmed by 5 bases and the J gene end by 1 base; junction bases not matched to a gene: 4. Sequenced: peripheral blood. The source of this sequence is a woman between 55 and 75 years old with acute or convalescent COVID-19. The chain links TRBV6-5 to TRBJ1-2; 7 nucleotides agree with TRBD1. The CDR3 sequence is CASSPGQVNYGYTF. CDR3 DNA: TGTGCCAGCAGTCCCGGACAGGTTAACTATGGCTACACCTTC.